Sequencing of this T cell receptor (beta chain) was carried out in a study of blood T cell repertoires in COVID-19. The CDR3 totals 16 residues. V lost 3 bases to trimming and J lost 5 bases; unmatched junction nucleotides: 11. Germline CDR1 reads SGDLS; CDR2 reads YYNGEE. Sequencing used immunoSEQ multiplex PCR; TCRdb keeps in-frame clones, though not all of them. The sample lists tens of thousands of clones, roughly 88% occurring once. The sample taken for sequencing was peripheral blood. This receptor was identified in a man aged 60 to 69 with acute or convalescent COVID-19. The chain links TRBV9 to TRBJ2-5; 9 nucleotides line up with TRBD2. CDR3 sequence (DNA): TGTGCCAGCAGCGCGCACGGCGGGGGGGCCGCGGAGACCCAGTACTTC. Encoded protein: CASSAHGGGAAETQYF.